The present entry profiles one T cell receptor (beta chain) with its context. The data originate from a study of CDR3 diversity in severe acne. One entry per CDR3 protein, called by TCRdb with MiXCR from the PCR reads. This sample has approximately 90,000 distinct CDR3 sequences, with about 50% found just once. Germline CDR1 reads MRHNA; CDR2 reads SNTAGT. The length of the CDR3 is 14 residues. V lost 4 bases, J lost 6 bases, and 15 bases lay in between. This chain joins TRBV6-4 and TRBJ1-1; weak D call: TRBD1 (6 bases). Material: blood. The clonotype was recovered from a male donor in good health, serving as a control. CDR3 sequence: CASSARRGLSEAFF. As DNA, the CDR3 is TGTGCCAGCAGTGCTAGGCGGGGGCTATCTGAAGCTTTCTTT.